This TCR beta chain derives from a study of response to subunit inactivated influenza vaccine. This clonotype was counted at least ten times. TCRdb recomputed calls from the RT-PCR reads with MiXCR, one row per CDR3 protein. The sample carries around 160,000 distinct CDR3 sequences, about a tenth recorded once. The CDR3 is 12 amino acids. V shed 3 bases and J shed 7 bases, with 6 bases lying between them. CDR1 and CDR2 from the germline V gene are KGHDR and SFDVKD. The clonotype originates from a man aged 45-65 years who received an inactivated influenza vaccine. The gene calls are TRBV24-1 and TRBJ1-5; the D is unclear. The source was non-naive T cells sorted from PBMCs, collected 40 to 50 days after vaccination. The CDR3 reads CATSDPGQPQHF. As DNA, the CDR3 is TGTGCCACCAGTGATCCGGGACAGCCCCAGCATTTT.